The rows below give T cell receptor beta chains drawn from one sample of a study of blood T cell repertoires in COVID-19. The method was immunoSEQ multiplex PCR; TCRdb's version includes in-frame clones alone and lacks a portion of them. The sample carries 120,000 or so clones, about four fifths recorded once. Material: peripheral blood. These receptors all stem from an older woman with acute or convalescent COVID-19. Each CDR3 is given with its conserved first and last residue. The order of the fields is V gene, D gene, clone size, J gene, CDR3 DNA, CDR3 protein. D genes are given only for firm matches. The size of a clone is reported for some rows only, either as once, few or many, or as a class for expanded clones.

>TRBV10-3|.|.|TRBJ1-6
TGTGCCATCAGGGATATGGAGGGATCCTATAATTCACCCCTCCACTTT
CAIRDMEGSYNSPLHF
>TRBV18|TRBD2|.|TRBJ2-3
TGTGCCAGCTCCCGCCGACTAGCGGGGGCCACAGATACGCAGTATTTT
CASSRRLAGATDTQYF
>TRBV9|TRBD1|.|TRBJ1-6
TGTGCCAGCAGCGTAGACCCAGGGGGTAATTCACCCCTCCACTTT
CASSVDPGGNSPLHF
>TRBV11-3|.|.|TRBJ2-6
TGTGCCAGCAGCCGACACGGAAGCTCTGGGGCCAACGTCCTGACTTTC
CASSRHGSSGANVLTF
>TRBV7-2|TRBD1|.|TRBJ1-2
TGTGCCAGCAGCACTGGGACAGGGGCGGCTGGCTACACCTTC
CASSTGTGAAGYTF
>TRBV15|.|.|TRBJ2-1
TGTGCCACCGGAGATAATTCCTACAATGAGCAGTTCTTC
CATGDNSYNEQFF
>TRBV4-1|TRBD2|.|TRBJ2-1
TGCGCCAGCAGCCAGAGGGGTGGCGGGGGGGCTGGAAATGAGCAGTTCTTC
CASSQRGGGGAGNEQFF
>TRBV7-9|TRBD2|few|TRBJ2-5
TGTGCCAGCAGCTTAGCGACCGGTAGCGGGGTGGAGACCCAGTACTTC
CASSLATGSGVETQYF
>TRBV29-1|TRBD2|.|TRBJ2-1
TGCAGCGTTGAAATAACTAGCGGGGGGTCTGGCAATGAGCAGTTCTTC
CSVEITSGGSGNEQFF
>TRBV6-5|.|.|TRBJ1-1
TGTGCCAGCAGTTACTCGATCAACGGGGGGACTGAAGCTTTCTTT
CASSYSINGGTEAFF
>TRBV2|.|.|TRBJ1-2
TGTGCCAGCAGTGAGGGACTAAACTATGGCTACACCTTC
CASSEGLNYGYTF
>TRBV3-1/TRBV3-2|.|few|TRBJ1-5
TGTGCCAGCAGCCAAGGGTGGACAAGGGGCGGCAGGTTGGATCAGCCCCAGCATTTT
CASSQGWTRGGRLDQPQHF
>TRBV10-3|.|.|TRBJ2-2
TGTGCCATCAGTGTTGCGGGGAACACCGGGGAGCTGTTTTTT
CAISVAGNTGELFF
>TRBV6-5|TRBD1|.|TRBJ1-5
TGTGCCAGCAGTTCCGACAGGGGAAATCAGCCCCAGCATTTT
CASSSDRGNQPQHF
>TRBV2|.|once|TRBJ1-2
TGTGCCAGCAGAGGATATACAGGGCTCGGGGACTATGGCTACACCTTC
CASRGYTGLGDYGYTF
>TRBV10-3|.|.|TRBJ1-3
TGTGCCATCAGTGAGTCTCCGGGGAGGGGCCGCACTTCTGGAAACACCATATATTTT
CAISESPGRGRTSGNTIYF